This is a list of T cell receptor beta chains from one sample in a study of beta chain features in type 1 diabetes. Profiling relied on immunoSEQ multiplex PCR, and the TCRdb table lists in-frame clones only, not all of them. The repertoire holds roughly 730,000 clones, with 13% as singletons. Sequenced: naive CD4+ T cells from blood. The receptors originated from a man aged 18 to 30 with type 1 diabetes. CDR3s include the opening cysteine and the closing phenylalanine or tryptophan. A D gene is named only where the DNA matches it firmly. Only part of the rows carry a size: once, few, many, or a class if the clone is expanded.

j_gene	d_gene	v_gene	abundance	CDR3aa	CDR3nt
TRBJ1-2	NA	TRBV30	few	CAWSTHLYGYTF	TGTGCCTGGAGTACCCACCTCTATGGCTACACCTTC
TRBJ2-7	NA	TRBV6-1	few	CASSVGGLPDGYEQYF	TGTGCCAGCAGTGTCGGAGGGTTGCCGGATGGGTACGAGCAGTACTTC
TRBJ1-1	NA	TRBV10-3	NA	CAISWTSMNTEAFF	TGTGCCATCAGCTGGACAAGTATGAACACTGAAGCTTTCTTT
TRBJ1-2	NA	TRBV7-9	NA	CASSLPPRGGSWSYTF	TGTGCCAGCAGCTTACCCCCCCGGGGAGGGTCGTGGAGCTACACCTTC
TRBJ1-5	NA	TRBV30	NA	CAWSPTVGSNQPQHF	TGTGCCTGGAGTCCAACAGTGGGGAGCAATCAGCCCCAGCATTTT
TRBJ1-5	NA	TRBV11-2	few	CASSSAGPSNQPQHF	TGTGCCAGCAGTAGTGCAGGGCCTAGCAATCAGCCCCAGCATTTT
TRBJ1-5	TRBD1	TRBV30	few	CAWGQANQPQHF	TGTGCCTGGGGACAGGCCAATCAGCCCCAGCATTTT
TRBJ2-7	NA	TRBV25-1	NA	CASSEVYYEQYF	TGTGCCAGCAGTGAGGTCTACTACGAGCAGTACTTC
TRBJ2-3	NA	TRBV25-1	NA	CASSAAGRTDTQYF	TGTGCCAGCAGTGCGGCGGGACGCACAGATACGCAGTATTTT
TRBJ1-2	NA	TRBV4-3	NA	CASSQDKGRNYGYTF	TGCGCCAGCAGCCAAGATAAGGGCCGAAACTATGGCTACACCTTC
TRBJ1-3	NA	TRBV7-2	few	CASSPQSSGNTIYF	TGTGCCAGCAGCCCCCAGAGCTCTGGAAACACCATATATTTT
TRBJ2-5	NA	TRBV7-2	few	CASSLDRTAYQETQYF	TGTGCCAGCAGCTTAGATAGGACAGCCTACCAAGAGACCCAGTACTTC
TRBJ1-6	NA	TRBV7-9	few	CASSMTRGPEPLHF	TGTGCCAGCAGCATGACAAGGGGTCCCGAACCCCTCCACTTT
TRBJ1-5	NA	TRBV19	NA	CASSVGPQPQHF	TGTGCCAGTAGTGTGGGACCTCAGCCCCAGCATTTT